This T cell receptor (beta chain) was sequenced during a study of blood T cell repertoires in COVID-19. Looking at the study overall: From the United States, Italy and Spain came samples of acute and convalescent COVID-19. The analysed material was cDNA or gDNA that came from T cells, B-cell-depleted T cells, or PBMCs.

This CDR3 contains 14 residues. Germline V CDR1 and CDR2: LNHDA, SQIVND (reference sequence). Trimming took off 5 bases at V and 5 bases at J, with 15 bases between the two ends. TCRdb keeps only in-frame clones here, not all; method: immunoSEQ multiplex PCR. This sample has some 100,000 clones, with roughly 78% found just once. The chain carries TRBV19 and TRBJ1-2, with D tentatively TRBD1 (6 bases). This receptor was taken from a middle-aged man with active or convalescent COVID-19. Sequenced sample: peripheral blood. The CDR3 nucleotides are TGTGCCAGTAGTGGTGGACAGTCTATTTATGGCTACACCTTC. Its protein is CASSGGQSIYGYTF. Full variable domain (outside the CDR3, taken from reference TRBV19 and TRBJ1-2): DGGITQSPKYLFRKEGQNVTLSCEQNLNHDAMYWYRQDPGQGLRLIYYSQIVNDFQKGDIAEGYSVSREKKESFPLTVTSAQKNPTAFYLCASSGGQSIYGYTFGSGTRLTVV.